This TCR beta chain is drawn from a study of cytomegalovirus exposure and HLA in healthy donors. Study-level findings and limits: An ancestry cluster, one associated with Asian ancestry, reportedly showed fewer N-insertions than the approximately 650-donor mean in a later analysis. Clonal expansion, a later analysis showed, was greater in HLA-associated TCR beta chains than in equally common others. Earlier results showed most TCR beta V segments being productive about 87% or about 30% of the time.

Concerning this clone itself: Its matching antigen is unknown.

V dropped 3 bases and J dropped 0 bases, with 18 bases sitting between them. The CDR3 has 19 amino acids. CDR1 and CDR2 from the germline V gene are MDHEN and SYDVKM. The PCR ran on 60 Vbeta and 13 Jbeta primers. The assay was immunoSEQ multiplex PCR, and TCRdb's table has in-frame clones only and misses some. Of approximately 160,000 clones detected, just under 80% appear once; the ten largest clones hold 9% to 10%. What was sequenced was PBMCs. The rearrangement links TRBV28 to TRBJ2-6, with D perhaps matching TRBD1 (5 bases). This TCR was recovered from a man younger than 35 in good health and CMV-seropositive. DNA of the CDR3: TGTGCCAGCAGTTTTAAGGGGCGAGGTTCCCTCTCTGGGGCCAACGTCCTGACTTTC. This codes for CASSFKGRGSLSGANVLTF.